The clone carrying this TCR beta chain was seen only once. This sample was included in a study of PD-L1 blockade in urothelial cancer. TCRdb's table, derived via immunoSEQ multiplex PCR, lists solely in-frame clones and lacks some. The table has approximately 55,000 clones, more than 70% seen once. As to time point: pretreatment peripheral blood. CDR1 is MNHNS and CDR2 is SASEGT in the germline V gene. Trimming shortened V by 4 bases and J by 0 bases, and 10 bases separated the two germline ends. The CDR3 sequence is 16 residues long. The source material was PBMCs, sampled around atezolizumab (anti-PD-L1) treatment. V gene TRBV6-1 combines with J gene TRBJ1-6; TRBD1 is a possible D gene (5 bases). The TCR sequence derives from a man between 60 and 75 years old with urothelial cancer. CDR3 loop: CASSVGPSSYNSPLHF. CDR3 bases: TGTGCCAGCAGTGTGGGGCCGAGCTCCTATAATTCACCCCTCCACTTT.